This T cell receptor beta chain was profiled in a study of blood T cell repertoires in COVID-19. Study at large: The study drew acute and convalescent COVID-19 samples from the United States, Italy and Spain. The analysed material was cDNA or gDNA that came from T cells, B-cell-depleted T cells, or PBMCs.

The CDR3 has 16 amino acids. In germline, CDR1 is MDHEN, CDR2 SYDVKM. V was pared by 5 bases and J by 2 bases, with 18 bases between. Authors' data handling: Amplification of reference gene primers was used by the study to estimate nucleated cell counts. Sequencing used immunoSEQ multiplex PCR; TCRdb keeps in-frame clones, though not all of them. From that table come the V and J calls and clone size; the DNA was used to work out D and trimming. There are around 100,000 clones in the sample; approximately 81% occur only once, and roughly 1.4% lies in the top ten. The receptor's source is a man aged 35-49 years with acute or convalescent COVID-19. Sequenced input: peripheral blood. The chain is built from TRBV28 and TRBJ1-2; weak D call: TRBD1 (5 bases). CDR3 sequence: CASSPLSRGLNYGYTF. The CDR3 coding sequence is TGTGCCAGCAGTCCCCTTAGTAGGGGACTGAACTATGGCTACACCTTC.